A single sample gave rise to the 3 T cell receptor beta chains below, sequenced in a study of T cells after yellow fever vaccination. Via MiXCR, TCRdb re-called the 5' RACE reads, giving one row per CDR3 protein. The data hold about 500,000 distinct CDR3 sequences, with 17% observed a single time. The starting material was PBMCs, obtained 5 days after the first yellow fever vaccination. These receptors all stem from a man aged 18 to 29 who received the YFV17D yellow fever vaccine.

CDR3 region: CASYRRQFASGNTIYF. The CDR3 nucleotides read TGTGCCAGCTACAGACGACAGTTCGCCTCTGGAAACACCATATATTTT. The chain couples TRBV6-2 or TRBV6-3 to TRBJ1-3, with D perhaps matching TRBD1 (5 bases). Trimming stripped 8 bases from V and 0 bases from J, with 17 bases between. Germline CDR1 and CDR2: MNHEY and SVGEGT. CDR3 size: 16 residues.

The CDR3 region has the DNA TGCGCCAGCAGCCTCACAGGGGTTGGCACCGGGGAGCTGTTTTTT. It specifies CASSLTGVGTGELFF. This rearrangement joins TRBV4-1 to TRBJ2-2; TRBD1 aligns across 7 bases. This CDR3 is 15 amino acids long. The trim removed 4 bases at V and 4 bases at J, leaving 6 bases unmatched. CDR1 and CDR2 (germline): MGHRA, YSYEKL.

This clonotype came up a few times. This chain connects TRBV9 to TRBJ2-7; 15 nucleotides match TRBD2. Germline lookup yields CDR1 SGDLS and CDR2 YYNGEE. The CDR3 totals 15 residues. The ends lost 4 bases at V and 4 bases at J; junction bases unmatched: 3. The CDR3 sequence: CASSSGLAGGYEQYF. The CDR3 DNA reads TGTGCCAGCAGCTCTGGACTAGCGGGAGGGTACGAGCAGTACTTC.